The table lists the clone carrying this TCR beta chain with a few counts. Other DNA sequences in this sample translate to the same CDR3. The assay used deep level. The protocol was immunoSEQ multiplex PCR, while the TCRdb copy is restricted to in-frame clones and leaves out a portion. The sample yields 550,000 to 700,000 clones, about 80% seen once. Germline-derived CDR1 and CDR2 are SGHAT and FQNNGV. V was trimmed by 5 bases and J by 7 bases, leaving 9 bases between them. The CDR3 spans 12 residues. The source of the sample is a study of shared clonotypes between healthy human individuals. The rearrangement uses TRBV11-2 and TRBJ2-1; D is ambiguous. Sequencing input: memory CD4+ T cells sorted from blood. Subset of the sample: CD45RA-negative fraction. The TCR comes from a woman aged 25 to 39 in good health. The CDR3 loop reads CASSHERNEQFF. In nucleotides, the CDR3 is TGTGCCAGCAGCCACGAACGAAATGAGCAGTTCTTC. The full variable domain, with the rest looked up from reference TRBV11-2 and TRBJ2-1, is EAGVAQSPRYKIIEKRQSVAFWCNPISGHATLYWYQQILGQGPKLLIQFQNNGVVDDSQLPKDRFSAERLKGVDSTLKIQPAKLEDSAVYLCASSHERNEQFFGPGTRLTVL.